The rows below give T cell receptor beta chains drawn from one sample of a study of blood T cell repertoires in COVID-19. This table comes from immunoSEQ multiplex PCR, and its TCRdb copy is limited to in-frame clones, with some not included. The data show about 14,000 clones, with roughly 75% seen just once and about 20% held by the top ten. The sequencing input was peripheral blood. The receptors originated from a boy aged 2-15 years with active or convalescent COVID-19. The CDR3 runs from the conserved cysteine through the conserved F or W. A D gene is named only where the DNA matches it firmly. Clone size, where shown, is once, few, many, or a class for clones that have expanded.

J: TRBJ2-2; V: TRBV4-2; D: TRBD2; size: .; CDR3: CASSQVLAPSGSFPTGELFF; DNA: TGTGCCAGCAGCCAGGTACTGGCCCCTAGCGGGAGTTTTCCCACCGGGGAGCTGTTTTTT
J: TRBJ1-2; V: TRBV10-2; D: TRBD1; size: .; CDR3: CASSLGTGKGNYGYTF; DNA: TGCGCCAGCAGCCTCGGGACAGGGAAGGGGAACTATGGCTACACCTTC
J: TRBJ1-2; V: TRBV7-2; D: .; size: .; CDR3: CASSSPGLGYTF; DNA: TGTGCCAGCAGCTCCCCAGGGCTCGGCTACACCTTC
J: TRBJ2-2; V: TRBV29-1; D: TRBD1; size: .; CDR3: CSVGQAGELFF; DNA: TGCAGCGTCGGACAGGCCGGGGAGCTGTTTTTT
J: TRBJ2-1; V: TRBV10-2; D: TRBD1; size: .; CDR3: CASRGQGQEEQFF; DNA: TGCGCCAGCAGGGGACAGGGGCAAGAGGAGCAGTTCTTC
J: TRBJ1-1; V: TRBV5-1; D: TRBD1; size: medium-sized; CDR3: CASSLGQGSPEAFF; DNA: TGCGCCAGCAGCTTGGGACAGGGGTCGCCTGAAGCTTTCTTT
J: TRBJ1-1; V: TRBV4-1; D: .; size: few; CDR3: CASSQEATGSWSEAFF; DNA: TGCGCCAGCAGCCAAGAAGCGACAGGTTCTTGGTCTGAAGCTTTCTTT
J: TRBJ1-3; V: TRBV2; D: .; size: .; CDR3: CASSPRDSGNTIYF; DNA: TGTGCCAGCAGCCCCCGGGACTCTGGAAACACCATATATTTT
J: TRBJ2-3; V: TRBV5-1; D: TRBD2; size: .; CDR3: CASSRLAGGTDTQYF; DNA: TGCGCCAGCAGCAGACTAGCGGGAGGCACAGATACGCAGTATTTT
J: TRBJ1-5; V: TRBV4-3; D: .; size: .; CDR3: CASSQDRLNQPQHF; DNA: TGCGCCAGCAGCCAAGACCGTCTCAATCAGCCCCAGCATTTT
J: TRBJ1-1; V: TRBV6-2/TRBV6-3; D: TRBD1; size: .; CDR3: CASSYSRPGQGSNTEAFF; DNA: TGTGCCAGCAGTTACTCCCGACCAGGACAGGGTTCGAACACTGAAGCTTTCTTT
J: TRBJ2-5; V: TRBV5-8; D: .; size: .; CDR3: CASSLGRTQYF; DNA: TGTGCCAGCAGCTTGGGTCGGACCCAGTACTTC
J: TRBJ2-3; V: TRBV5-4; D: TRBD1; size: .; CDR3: CASTGTGTSTDTQYF; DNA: TGTGCCAGCACCGGGACAGGTACTAGCACAGATACGCAGTATTTT
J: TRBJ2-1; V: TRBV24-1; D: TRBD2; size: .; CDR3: CASSRGDGYNEQFF; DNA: TGTGCCTCTAGCCGGGGGGACGGATACAATGAGCAGTTCTTC
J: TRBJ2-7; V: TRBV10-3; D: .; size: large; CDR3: CAISPGSYEQYF; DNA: TGTGCCATCAGCCCCGGGAGTTACGAGCAGTACTTC
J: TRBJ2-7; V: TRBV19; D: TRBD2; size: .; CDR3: CASSGTSASSYEQYF; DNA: TGTGCCAGTAGCGGGACTAGCGCCAGCTCCTACGAGCAGTACTTC
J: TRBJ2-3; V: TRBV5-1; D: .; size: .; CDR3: CASSFTLRGQADTQYF; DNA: TGCGCCAGCAGCTTCACACTGCGGGGTCAAGCAGATACGCAGTATTTT
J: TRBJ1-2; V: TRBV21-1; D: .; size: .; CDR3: CASSKGGTPNYGYTF; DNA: TGTGCCAGCAGCAAAGGAGGGACTCCTAACTATGGCTACACCTTC
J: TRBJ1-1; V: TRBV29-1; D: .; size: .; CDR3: CSVTVGGNTEAFF; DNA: TGCAGCGTTACCGTGGGGGGGAACACTGAAGCTTTCTTT
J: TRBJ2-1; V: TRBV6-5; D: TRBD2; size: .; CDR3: CASSLTGGLLGNEQFF; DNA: TGTGCCAGCAGTTTAACGGGGGGGCTTTTGGGGAATGAGCAGTTCTTC
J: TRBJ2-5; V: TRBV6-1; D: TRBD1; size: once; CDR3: CASSVIFHRGEETQYF; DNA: TGTGCCAGCAGTGTTATTTTCCACAGGGGTGAAGAGACCCAGTACTTC
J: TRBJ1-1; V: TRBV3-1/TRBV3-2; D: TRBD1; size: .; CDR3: CASSQITGAGNTEAFF; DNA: TGTGCCAGTAGCCAGATAACAGGGGCGGGGAACACTGAAGCTTTCTTT
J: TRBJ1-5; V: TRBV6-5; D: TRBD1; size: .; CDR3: CASRPPGQGQPQHF; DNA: TGTGCCAGCAGGCCCCCGGGACAGGGGCAGCCCCAGCATTTT
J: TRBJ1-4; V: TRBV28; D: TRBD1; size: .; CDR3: CASSTRISSRDSEKLFF; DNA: TGTGCCAGCAGCACAAGAATAAGCTCCCGGGACAGTGAAAAACTGTTTTTT
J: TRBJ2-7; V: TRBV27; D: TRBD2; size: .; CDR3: CASSLTPRDYYEQYF; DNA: TGTGCCAGCAGCCTCACGCCTAGGGACTACTACGAGCAGTACTTC
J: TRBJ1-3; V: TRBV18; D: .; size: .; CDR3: CASSPTQGSGNTIYF; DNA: TGTGCCAGCTCACCGACACAGGGTTCCGGAAACACCATATATTTT
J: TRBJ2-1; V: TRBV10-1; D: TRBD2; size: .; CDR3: CASSDQRTSPSEQFF; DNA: TGCGCCAGCAGTGACCAAAGGACTAGTCCTTCGGAGCAGTTCTTC
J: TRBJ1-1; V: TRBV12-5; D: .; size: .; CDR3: CASGSDRLSNMNTEAFF; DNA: TGTGCTAGTGGTTCGGACAGATTAAGTAATATGAACACTGAAGCTTTCTTT
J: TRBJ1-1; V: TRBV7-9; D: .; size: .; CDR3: CASSPYPTGEAEAFF; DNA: TGTGCCAGCAGCCCATACCCGACAGGCGAGGCTGAAGCTTTCTTT
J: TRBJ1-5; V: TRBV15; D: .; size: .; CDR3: CATSRDPGSNQPQHF; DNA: TGTGCCACCAGCAGAGATCCGGGTAGCAATCAGCCCCAGCATTTT
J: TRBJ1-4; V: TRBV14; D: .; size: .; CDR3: CASSQSPMRGEKLFF; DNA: TGTGCCAGCAGCCAATCACCCATGAGAGGAGAAAAACTGTTTTTT
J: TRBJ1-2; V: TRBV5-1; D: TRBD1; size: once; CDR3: CASSLGDRALYGYTF; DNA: TGCGCCAGCAGCTTGGGTGACAGGGCACTTTATGGCTACACCTTC
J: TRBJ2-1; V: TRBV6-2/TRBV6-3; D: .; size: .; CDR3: CASSFRENFRDEQFF; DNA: TGTGCCAGCAGTTTTCGGGAGAACTTCAGGGATGAGCAGTTCTTC
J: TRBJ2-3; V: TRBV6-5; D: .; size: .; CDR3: CATHTSTDTQYF; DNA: TGTGCCACCCATACCAGTACAGATACGCAGTATTTT
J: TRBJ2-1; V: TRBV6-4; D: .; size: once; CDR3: CASSAEERLRREQFF; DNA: TGTGCCAGCAGTGCCGAGGAGCGGCTGAGGCGTGAGCAGTTCTTC
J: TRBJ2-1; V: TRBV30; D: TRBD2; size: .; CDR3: CALGTSGYNEQFF; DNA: TGTGCCTTGGGGACTAGCGGATACAATGAGCAGTTCTTC
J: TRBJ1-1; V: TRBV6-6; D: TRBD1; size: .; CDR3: CASSDTGGTEAFF; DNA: TGTGCCAGCAGTGATACAGGGGGCACTGAAGCTTTCTTT
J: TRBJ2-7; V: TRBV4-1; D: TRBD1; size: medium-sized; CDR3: CASSQKGQFYEQYF; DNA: TGCGCCAGCAGCCAAAAGGGACAGTTCTACGAGCAGTACTTC
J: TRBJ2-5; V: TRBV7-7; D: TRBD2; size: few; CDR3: CASSPPLAGETQYF; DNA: TGTGCTAGCAGCCCACCGCTAGCGGGGGAGACCCAGTACTTC
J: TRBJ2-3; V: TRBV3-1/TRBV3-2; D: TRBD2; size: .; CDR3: CASSQDSSAGARDTQYF; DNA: TGTGCCAGCAGCCAAGATAGTTCGGCGGGAGCCAGGGATACGCAGTATTTT
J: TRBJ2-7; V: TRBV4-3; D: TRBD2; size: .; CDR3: CASSQEPQAGAREQYF; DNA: TGCGCCAGCAGCCAAGAACCCCAAGCGGGAGCTAGGGAGCAGTACTTC
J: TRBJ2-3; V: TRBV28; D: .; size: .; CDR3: CASSRRFTDTQYF; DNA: TGTGCCAGCAGTCGGAGATTCACAGATACGCAGTATTTT
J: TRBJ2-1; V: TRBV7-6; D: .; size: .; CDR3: CASSRSTSINNEQFF; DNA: TGTGCCAGCAGCCGCTCGACTAGTATCAACAATGAGCAGTTCTTC
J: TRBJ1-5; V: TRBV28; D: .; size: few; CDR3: CASRDWEVYSNQPQHF; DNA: TGTGCCAGCCGGGATTGGGAAGTATATAGCAATCAGCCCCAGCATTTT
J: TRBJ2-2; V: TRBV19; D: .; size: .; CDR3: CASRFGNTGELFF; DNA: TGTGCCAGTCGGTTTGGGAACACCGGGGAGCTGTTTTTT
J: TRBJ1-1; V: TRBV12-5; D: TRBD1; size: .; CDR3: CASGEPGQGGTEAFF; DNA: TGTGCTAGTGGTGAACCGGGACAGGGAGGCACTGAAGCTTTCTTT
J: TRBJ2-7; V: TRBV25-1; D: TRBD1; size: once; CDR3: CASSDRGQYEQYF; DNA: TGTGCCAGCAGTGATAGGGGGCAATACGAGCAGTACTTC
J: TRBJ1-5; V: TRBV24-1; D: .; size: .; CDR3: CATSDSGGGNQPQHF; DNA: TGTGCCACCAGTGATTCGGGGGGGGGCAATCAGCCCCAGCATTTT
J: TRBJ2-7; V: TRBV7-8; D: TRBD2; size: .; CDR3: CASSLGGGTDEQYF; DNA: TGTGCCAGCAGCTTAGGCGGGGGAACGGACGAGCAGTACTTC